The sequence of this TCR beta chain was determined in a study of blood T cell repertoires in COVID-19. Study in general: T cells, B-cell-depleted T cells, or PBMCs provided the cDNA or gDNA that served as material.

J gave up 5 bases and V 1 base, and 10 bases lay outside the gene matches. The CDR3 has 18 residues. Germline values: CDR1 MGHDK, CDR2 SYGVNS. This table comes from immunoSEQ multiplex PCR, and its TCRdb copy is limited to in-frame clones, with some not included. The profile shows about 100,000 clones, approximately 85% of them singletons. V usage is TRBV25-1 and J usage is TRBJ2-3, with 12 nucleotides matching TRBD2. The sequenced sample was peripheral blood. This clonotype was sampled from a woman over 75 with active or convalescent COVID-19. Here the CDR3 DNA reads TGTGCCAGCAGTGAATCGCGCGGACTAGCGGGAAGACTAGATACGCAGTATTTT. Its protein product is CASSESRGLAGRLDTQYF.